The 7 T cell receptor beta chains below were found in one sample sequenced in a study of CD8+ T cells in alopecia areata. Sequencing templates came from extracted RNA that was reverse transcribed into cDNA. Produced via immunoSEQ multiplex PCR; TCRdb's table is partial and in-frame only. The sample has more than 200,000 clones; less than 80% are singletons. Sequencing used CD4+ T cells sorted from blood, obtained at week 0. These receptors came from a human donor with alopecia areata.

This chain links TRBV30 with TRBJ2-3, with D unclear. The ends were cut back, 3 bases at V and 5 bases at J, with 9 bases in the middle. In germline, CDR1 is GTSNPN, CDR2 SVGIG (reference sequence). The CDR3 loop spans 12 amino acids. The CDR3 spells CAWSPSRDTQYF. The DNA for the CDR3 is TGTGCCTGGAGCCCCTCGAGAGATACGCAGTATTTT.

The gene calls are TRBV29-1 and TRBJ2-3; 7 bases match TRBD1. CDR3 length equals 14 residues. The V segment lost 8 bases and the J segment 0 bases; nucleotides outside the gene matches: 8. Germline V gives CDR1 SQVTM, CDR2 ANQGSEA. Here the CDR3 DNA reads TGCAGCATTATGAGACAGGGAAGCACAGATACGCAGTATTTT. Translated: CSIMRQGSTDTQYF.

This clone was observed a handful of times. V usage is TRBV7-2 and J usage is TRBJ1-2; no clear D. CDR1 and CDR2 (germline): SGHTA, FQGNSA. The CDR3 is made up of 14 amino acids. Trimming took 5 bases from V and 0 from J, leaving 10 bases between them. In DNA form, the CDR3 reads TGTGCCAGCAGCCAGACCGCAACTAACTATGGCTACACCTTC. Its protein is CASSQTATNYGYTF. The entire variable domain, with the rest obtained from reference TRBV7-2 and TRBJ1-2, is as follows: GAGVSQSPSNKVTEKGKDVELRCDPISGHTALYWYRQSLGQGLEFLIYFQGNSAPDKSGLPSDRFSAERTGGSVSTLTIQRTQQEDSAVYLCASSQTATNYGYTFGSGTRLTVV.

V is TRBV29-1 and J is TRBJ2-1, with no clear D. CDR1 and CDR2 (germline): SQVTM, ANQGSEA. The CDR3 runs 12 residues. Deletions cut 4 bases from V and 10 bases from J, with 14 bases between. The CDR3 nucleotides are TGCAGCGTTGCTTTAGACACCCTAGAGCAGTTCTTC. Its protein product is CSVALDTLEQFF.

In its sample, this clone was seen a few times. The rearrangement links TRBV25-1 to TRBJ1-6, with 8 nucleotides matching TRBD1. After removal of 8 bases from V and 10 bases from J, the junction contained 7 bases not matched to a gene. CDR1 MGHDK and CDR2 SYGVNS come from the germline V gene. This CDR3 is 13 amino acids long. The CDR3 nucleotides read TGTGCCAGCGTTGACAGGGGAGAATCACCCCTCCACTTT. Its translation is CASVDRGESPLHF.

Of note for this clone: The sample contains more than one DNA sequence encoding this CDR3. The genes are TRBV6-5 and TRBJ2-5; no clear D gene. Trimming stripped 6 bases from V and 4 bases from J, with 6 bases between. CDR1 and CDR2 from the germline V gene are MNHEY and SVGAGI. This CDR3 comprises 11 residues. The CDR3 DNA follows: TGTGCCAGCAGCACGGGAGAGACCCAGTACTTC. Residues: CASSTGETQYF.

This clone was detected only a few times. V is TRBV15 and J is TRBJ1-6; no clear D. Germline assignment: CDR1 LNHNV and CDR2 YYDKDF (reference sequence). CDR3 size: 14 residues. With 5 bases removed from V and 8 bases from J, the gap between germline ends came to 13 bases. This chain's CDR3 is CATSDIWIDSPLHF. CDR3 in DNA: TGTGCCACCAGCGATATCTGGATTGATTCACCCCTCCACTTT.